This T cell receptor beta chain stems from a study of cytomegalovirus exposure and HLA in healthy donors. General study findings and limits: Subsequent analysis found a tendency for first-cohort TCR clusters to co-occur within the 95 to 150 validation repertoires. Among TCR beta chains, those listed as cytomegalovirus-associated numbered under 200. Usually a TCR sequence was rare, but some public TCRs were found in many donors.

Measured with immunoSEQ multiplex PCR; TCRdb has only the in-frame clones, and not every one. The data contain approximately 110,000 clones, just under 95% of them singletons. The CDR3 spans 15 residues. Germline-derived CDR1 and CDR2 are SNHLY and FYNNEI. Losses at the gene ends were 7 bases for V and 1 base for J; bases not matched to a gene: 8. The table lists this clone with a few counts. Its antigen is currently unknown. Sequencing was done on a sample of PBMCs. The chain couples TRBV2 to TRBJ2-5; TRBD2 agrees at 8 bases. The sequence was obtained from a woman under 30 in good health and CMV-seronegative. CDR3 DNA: TGTGCCAGCACATCCCAGCGGGGGTTCCAAGAGACCCAGTACTTC. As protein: CASTSQRGFQETQYF.